Below are 12 T cell receptor beta chains sequenced from a single sample in a study of cytomegalovirus exposure and HLA in healthy donors. Primers: 60 Vbeta forward and 13 Jbeta reverse. Some clones are missing from TCRdb's copy, which holds only in-frame ones; the method was immunoSEQ multiplex PCR. Of approximately 190,000 clones in the sample, approximately 84% are singletons; the top ten hold 3.8%. Sequencing input: PBMCs. The receptors were sampled from a man aged 50-60 years in good health and CMV-seronegative.

The rearrangement joins TRBV11-3 to TRBJ2-3, with 8 nucleotides matching TRBD2. The CDR3 is 14 amino acids. V dropped 5 bases and J dropped 2; count of bases not matched to a gene: 3. Germline CDR1 SGHNT, CDR2 YENEEA. CDR3 DNA: TGTGCCAGCAGCCCGGGGGGGGTCACAGATACGCAGTATTTT. Translated: CASSPGGVTDTQYF.

The rearrangement uses TRBV11-2 and TRBJ2-5; TRBD1 is a possible D gene (5 bases). The V gene lost 4 bases and the J gene lost 4 bases, with 13 bases spanning the gap. This CDR3 spans 14 amino acids. The V gene's germline CDR1 is SGHAT and CDR2 FQNNGV. CDR3 nucleotide sequence: TGTGCCAGCAGCTATTGGGGCGGCGGAGAGACCCAGTACTTC. This sequence encodes CASSYWGGGETQYF.

This chain uses TRBV11-2 with TRBJ2-7; 8 positions agree with TRBD1. CDR3 length: 15 amino acids. Per the germline V gene, CDR1 is SGHAT and CDR2 is FQNNGV. Trimming took 4 bases from V and 4 from J; bases not matched to a gene: 9. CDR3 DNA: TGTGCCAGCAGCTCCGACGGGACAGGAGAATACGAGCAGTACTTC. It is translated as CASSSDGTGEYEQYF.

V gene TRBV5-6 combines with J gene TRBJ2-2, with 7 nucleotides matching TRBD1. V dropped 2 bases and J dropped 0; count of bases not matched to a gene: 7. CDR1 is SGHDT, CDR2 YYEEEE, per germline. This CDR3 spans 17 amino acids. As DNA, the CDR3 is TGTGCCAGCAGCTTACTGAACAGGGGTCCGAACACCGGGGAGCTGTTTTTT. It codes for CASSLLNRGPNTGELFF.

The table lists this clone with a few counts. The chain is built from TRBV6-6 and TRBJ1-2, with TRBD1 identical over 7 bases. CDR3 size: 12 residues. The J segment lost 8 bases and the V segment lost 10 bases, leaving 10 bases of the junction unmatched. Germline V gene sequence: CDR1 MNHNY, CDR2 SVGAGI (reference sequence). CDR3 loop: CATVRGTRGYTF. CDR3 DNA: TGTGCCACCGTCAGGGGGACCAGGGGCTACACCTTC.

V usage is TRBV4-3 and J usage is TRBJ2-5; D not certain. This CDR3 spans 14 amino acids. The germline gives CDR1 LGHNA, CDR2 YSLEER. V was clipped by 0 bases and J by 2 bases, with 7 bases between them. CDR3 residues: CASSQDNSQETQYF. CDR3 bases: TGCGCCAGCAGCCAAGATAACAGTCAAGAGACCCAGTACTTC.

This clone was recorded a few times. This chain links TRBV10-3 with TRBJ2-5; 10 nucleotides line up with TRBD1. Germline V CDR1 and CDR2: ENHRY, SYGVKD. CDR3 length equals 14 residues. J lost 6 bases, V lost 3 bases, and 4 bases had no gene match. The CDR3 protein is CAISEGTGAKTQYF. CDR3 bases: TGTGCCATCAGTGAAGGGACAGGGGCAAAGACCCAGTACTTC.

The chain has TRBV5-5 and TRBJ2-5; no clear D. V lost 7 bases and J 0 bases, leaving 13 bases between the germline ends. The germline V gene encodes CDR1 SGHKS and CDR2 YYEKEE (reference sequence). This CDR3 has 14 residues. CDR3 coding DNA: TGTGCCAGCCGACCCTGGGCAGACCAAGAGACCCAGTACTTC. This sequence encodes CASRPWADQETQYF.

This clone was counted a single time. This chain connects TRBV9 to TRBJ2-3; 8 bases agree with TRBD2. After removal of 0 bases from V and 5 bases from J, the junction contained 11 bases not matched to a gene. This CDR3 has 17 amino acids. Germline V gives CDR1 SGDLS, CDR2 YYNGEE. The CDR3 sequence is CASSVGGGGGQKDTQYF. CDR3 bases: TGTGCCAGCAGCGTAGGGGGCGGCGGGGGGCAGAAAGATACGCAGTATTTT.

The rearrangement uses TRBV6-5 and TRBJ1-5; 7 bases are a match to TRBD1. Germline loops: CDR1 MNHEY, CDR2 SVGAGI. The CDR3 runs 14 residues. After removal of 5 bases from V and 0 bases from J, the junction contained 1 base not matched to a gene. The CDR3 DNA sequence: TGTGCCAGCAGTCGACAGGGTAGCAATCAGCCCCAGCATTTT. Its protein is CASSRQGSNQPQHF.

This clone appeared a few times. The genes are TRBV25-1 and TRBJ1-3; no clear D gene. This CDR3 has 13 amino acids. Trimming pared 3 bases from V and 0 bases from J, leaving 3 bases between. Germline CDR1 and CDR2: MGHDK and SYGVNS. The CDR3 here is CASSEASGNTIYF. The CDR3 nucleotides are TGTGCCAGCAGTGAGGCCTCTGGAAACACCATATATTTT.

This chain connects TRBV11-2 to TRBJ1-2; D gene unclear. The CDR3 is 11 residues long. Germline-derived CDR1 and CDR2 are SGHAT and FQNNGV. V was cut by 5 bases and J by 8 bases, with 9 bases left in between. CDR3 sequence reads: CASSPGRGYTF. The CDR3 DNA follows: TGTGCCAGCAGCCCCGGGAGAGGCTACACCTTC.